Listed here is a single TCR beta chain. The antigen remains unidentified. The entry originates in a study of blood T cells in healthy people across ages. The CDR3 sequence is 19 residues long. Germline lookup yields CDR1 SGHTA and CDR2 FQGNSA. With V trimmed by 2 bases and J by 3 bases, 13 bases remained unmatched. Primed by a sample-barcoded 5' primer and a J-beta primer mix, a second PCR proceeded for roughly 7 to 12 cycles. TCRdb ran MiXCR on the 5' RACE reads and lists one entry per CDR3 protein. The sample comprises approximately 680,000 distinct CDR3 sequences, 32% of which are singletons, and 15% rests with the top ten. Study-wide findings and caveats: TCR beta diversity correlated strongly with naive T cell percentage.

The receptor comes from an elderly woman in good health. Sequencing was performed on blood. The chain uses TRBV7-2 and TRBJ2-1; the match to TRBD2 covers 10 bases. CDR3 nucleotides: TGTGCCAGCAGCTTATTCGGGCTAGCGGGGGCCTCCTTCTACAATGAGCAGTTCTTC. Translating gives CASSLFGLAGASFYNEQFF.